The rows below give T cell receptor beta chains drawn from one sample of a study of PD-1 blockade in mismatch repair-deficient tumors. Produced via immunoSEQ multiplex PCR; TCRdb's table is partial and in-frame only. The repertoire holds under 95,000 clones, with roughly 80% as singletons. The sequences come from peripheral blood, collected 44 weeks after starting pembrolizumab. The receptor source for this set is an adult with mismatch repair-deficient cancer. CDR3s include the opening cysteine and the closing phenylalanine or tryptophan. D genes are given only for firm matches. The size of a clone is reported for some rows only, either as once, few or many, or as a class for expanded clones.

j_gene	abundance	v_gene	d_gene	CDR3aa	CDR3nt
TRBJ1-3	NA	TRBV10-3	NA	CAIIGGTGNTIYF	TGTGCCATCATAGGGGGGACTGGAAACACCATATATTTT
TRBJ2-7	NA	TRBV6-1	NA	CASTQDYSYEQYF	TGTGCCAGCACTCAGGACTACTCCTACGAGCAGTACTTC
TRBJ2-3	NA	TRBV29-1	NA	CSVEDARGADTQYF	TGCAGCGTTGAAGATGCTCGAGGGGCAGATACGCAGTATTTT
TRBJ2-7	NA	TRBV18	TRBD1	CASSRRDRGKVYEQYF	TGTGCCAGCTCACGTCGGGACAGGGGGAAAGTATACGAGCAGTACTTC
TRBJ1-5	many	TRBV15	NA	CATIQSGGSNQPQHF	TGTGCCACCATCCAATCCGGGGGAAGCAATCAGCCCCAGCATTTT
TRBJ2-1	NA	TRBV5-1	NA	CASSLAGGGRVSYNEQFF	TGCGCCAGCAGCTTGGCAGGGGGCGGGAGGGTTTCCTACAATGAGCAGTTCTTC
TRBJ1-2	NA	TRBV30	NA	CAWSVPTGYTF	TGTGCCTGGAGTGTACCCACTGGCTACACCTTC
TRBJ1-2	NA	TRBV27	NA	CASSPGTEHHGYTF	TGTGCCAGCAGCCCCGGGACCGAGCATCATGGCTACACCTTC
TRBJ2-7	NA	TRBV30	TRBD2	CAWNRLGGSPYEQYF	TGTGCCTGGAACCGCCTCGGCGGGAGCCCCTACGAGCAGTACTTC
TRBJ1-5	NA	TRBV6-6	TRBD1	CASQGGNQPQHF	TGTGCCAGCCAGGGGGGAAATCAGCCCCAGCATTTT
TRBJ2-3	NA	TRBV6-1	TRBD2	CASTLSGAGPDTQYF	TGTGCCAGCACCTTGAGCGGGGCTGGGCCAGATACGCAGTATTTT
TRBJ2-2	NA	TRBV18	NA	CASSPVAENTGELFF	TGTGCCAGCTCACCGGTCGCGGAAAACACCGGGGAGCTGTTTTTT
TRBJ2-6	NA	TRBV14	NA	CASSRRSGANVLTF	TGTGCCAGCAGCAGGCGCTCTGGGGCCAACGTCCTGACTTTC
TRBJ2-7	few	TRBV7-9	NA	CASSLVYTEQYF	TGTGCCAGCAGCCTAGTTTATACCGAGCAGTACTTC
TRBJ1-2	NA	TRBV7-8	NA	CASSLGGVNYGYTF	TGTGCCAGCAGCTTAGGGGGTGTCAACTATGGCTACACCTTC
TRBJ2-2	NA	TRBV5-6	NA	CASSLIHRVNTGELFF	TGTGCCAGCAGCTTAATTCACAGGGTGAACACCGGGGAGCTGTTTTTT
TRBJ1-2	NA	TRBV6-5	NA	CASRRASRHYGYTF	TGTGCCAGCAGACGGGCGTCCCGACATTATGGCTACACCTTC
TRBJ2-1	NA	TRBV5-4	TRBD2	CASSQDSGSIYEQFF	TGTGCCAGCAGCCAAGATAGCGGGAGTATCTATGAGCAGTTCTTC
TRBJ2-3	NA	TRBV18	NA	CASSPRREGADTQYF	TGTGCCAGCTCACCAAGGCGGGAAGGTGCAGATACGCAGTATTTT
TRBJ2-1	NA	TRBV27	TRBD2	CASTPIASGDYNEQFF	TGTGCCAGCACCCCAATCGCTAGCGGGGATTACAATGAGCAGTTCTTC
TRBJ2-3	once	TRBV2	TRBD2	CASTLRSSGRDTQYF	TGTGCCAGCACCCTAAGGTCTAGCGGGAGAGATACGCAGTATTTT
TRBJ1-2	once	TRBV6-6	NA	CASSKGPRGYTF	TGTGCCAGCAGTAAAGGCCCGAGGGGCTACACCTTC
TRBJ2-5	once	TRBV27	NA	CASSLWGAQETQYF	TGTGCCAGCAGTTTATGGGGGGCGCAAGAGACCCAGTACTTC
TRBJ1-1	once	TRBV19	NA	CASSSGLNTEAFF	TGTGCCAGTAGTTCAGGGCTGAACACTGAAGCTTTCTTT
TRBJ2-1	NA	TRBV19	TRBD2	CASKKRGTNEQFF	TGTGCCAGTAAGAAGCGGGGGACCAATGAGCAGTTCTTC
TRBJ2-3	NA	TRBV5-1	NA	CASSLALARTDTQYF	TGCGCCAGCAGCTTGGCGCTAGCGCGCACAGATACGCAGTATTTT
TRBJ1-2	NA	TRBV6-1	TRBD1	CASSGGRDRGSGYTF	TGTGCCAGCAGTGGAGGCCGGGACAGGGGGAGTGGCTACACCTTC
TRBJ2-3	once	TRBV7-9	NA	CASSLIREDTQYF	TGTGCCAGCAGCTTAATCAGGGAAGATACGCAGTATTTT
TRBJ2-3	few	TRBV7-2	NA	CASSPRPLRGDTQYF	TGTGCCAGCAGCCCTAGACCTCTAAGGGGAGATACGCAGTATTTT
TRBJ1-4	few	TRBV5-6	NA	CASSLARRNEKLFF	TGTGCCAGCAGCTTGGCCCGCAGAAATGAAAAACTGTTTTTT
TRBJ2-5	NA	TRBV2	NA	CASPEGRDQETQYF	TGTGCCAGCCCCGAAGGCAGGGACCAAGAGACCCAGTACTTC